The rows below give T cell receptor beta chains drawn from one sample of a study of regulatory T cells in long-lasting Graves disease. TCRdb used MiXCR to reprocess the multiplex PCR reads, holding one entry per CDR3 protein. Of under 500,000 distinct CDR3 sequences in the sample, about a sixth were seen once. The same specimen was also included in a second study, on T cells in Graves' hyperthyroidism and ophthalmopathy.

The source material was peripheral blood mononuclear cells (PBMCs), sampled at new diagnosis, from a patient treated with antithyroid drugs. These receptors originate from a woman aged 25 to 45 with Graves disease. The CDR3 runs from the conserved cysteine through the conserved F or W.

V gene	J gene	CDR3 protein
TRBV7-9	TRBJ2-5	CASSLRGLGQEETQYF
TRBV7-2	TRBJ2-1	CASSFGGRDNEQFF
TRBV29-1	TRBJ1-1	CSGGGRMNTEAFF
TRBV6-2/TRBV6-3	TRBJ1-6	CASSLGSYNSPLHF
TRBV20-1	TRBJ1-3	CSARGDGVEAGNTIYF
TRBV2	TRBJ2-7	CASTWTGGEQYF
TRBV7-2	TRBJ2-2	CASSDRTGRTGELFF
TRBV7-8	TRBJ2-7	CASSPRDVRDEQYF
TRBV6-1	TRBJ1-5	CASSLAGYQPQHF
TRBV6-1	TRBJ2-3	CASSEHRGSGSGTDTQYF
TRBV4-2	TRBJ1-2	CASSQEGTGGYGYTF
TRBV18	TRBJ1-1	CASSSDRGRGYGTEAFF
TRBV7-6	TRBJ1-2	CASSPGPRSYTF
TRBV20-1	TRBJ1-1	CSASDTRNTEAFF
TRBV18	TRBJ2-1	CASSPPDPSYNEQFF
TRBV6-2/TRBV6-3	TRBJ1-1	CASSRPGLNTEAFF
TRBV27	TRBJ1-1	CASRRGGREAFF
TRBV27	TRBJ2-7	CASSIRAGGSYEQYF
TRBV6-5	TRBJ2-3	CASSYSKAGVSDTQYF
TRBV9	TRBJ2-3	CASSPGLAEDTQYF
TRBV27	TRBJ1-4	CASSPRNRLTNEKLFF
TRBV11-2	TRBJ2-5	CANSGPGETQYF
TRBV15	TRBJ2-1	CATSGRSLAGHYNEQFF
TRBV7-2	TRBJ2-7	CASSGGASYEQYF
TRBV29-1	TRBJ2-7	CSVRGHEQYF
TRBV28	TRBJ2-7	CASSSGGTSYEQYF
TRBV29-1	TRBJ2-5	CSGGQALAPRETQYF
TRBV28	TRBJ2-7	CASSIGTGIAYEQYF
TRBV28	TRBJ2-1	CASRQDRGGNNEQFF
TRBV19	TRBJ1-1	CASSKLGGSGGLRWTEAFF
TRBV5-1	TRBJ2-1	CASSLGQGKHNEQFF
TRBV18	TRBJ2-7	CASSRGASTYEQYF
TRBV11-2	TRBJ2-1	CASSRIMSSGRASYNEQFF
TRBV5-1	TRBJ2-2	CASRTGGTTGELFF
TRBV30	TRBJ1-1	CAWSRQGVNTEAFF
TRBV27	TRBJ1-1	CASSFRTGDRTEAFF
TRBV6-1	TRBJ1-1	CASRRGRTEAFF
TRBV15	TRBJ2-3	CATSLTRQVGGDTQYF
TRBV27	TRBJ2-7	CASSLSGNAYEQYF
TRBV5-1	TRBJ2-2	CASSSLGRNTGELFF
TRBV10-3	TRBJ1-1	CAISDGGNTEAFF
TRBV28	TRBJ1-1	CASSLVAQQAFF
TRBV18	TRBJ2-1	CASSALAGRAFTYNEQFF
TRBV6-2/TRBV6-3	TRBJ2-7	CASSYLLAGEKYEQYF
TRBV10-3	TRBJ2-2	CAIRGGRNTGELFF